This TCR beta chain was sequenced during a study of blood T cell repertoires in COVID-19. This CDR3 has 12 residues. Germline V CDR1 and CDR2: MNHEY, SVGAGI. The V end was cut by 4 bases, the J end by 4 bases, with 6 bases between. Participants classified as exposed had met a COVID-19 case within 2 weeks before study entry. Generated by immunoSEQ multiplex PCR, the TCRdb table keeps only in-frame clones and is missing some. The sample shows fewer than 250,000 clones, under 90% of them seen only once. The material sequenced was PBMCs or T cells enriched from blood (not recorded which). This TCR was recovered from a woman between 50 and 59 years old who had been exposed to COVID-19. The V call is TRBV6-5, the J call TRBJ2-3, with a tentative D call TRBD1 (5 bases). CDR3 protein: CASSSTADTQYF. DNA of the CDR3: TGTGCCAGCAGTTCGACAGCAGATACGCAGTATTTT.